Given below is one TCR beta chain in context. The CDR3 spans 15 residues. Trimming cost V 8 bases and J 4 bases, with 17 bases left between them. Germline V gene data show CDR1 as MNHEY and CDR2 as SVGAGI. Sequenced by immunoSEQ multiplex PCR; TCRdb stores in-frame clones only, minus some. The data show some 170,000 clones, with roughly 83% seen just once and 6% to 7% held by the top ten. The data stem from a study of blood T cell repertoires in COVID-19. Sequencing used peripheral blood. The chain joins TRBV6-5 to TRBJ2-2; tentative D call: TRBD2 (6 bases). The sequence derives from a woman aged 40 to 50 with COVID-19, enrolled during active disease. For the CDR3, the DNA is TGTGCCAGCCGGGGGTCCCGCGGCGGCACCGGGGAGCTGTTTTTT. This gives the protein CASRGSRGGTGELFF.